The rows below give T cell receptor beta chains drawn from one sample of a study of blood T cells in healthy people across ages. TCRdb processed the 5' RACE reads anew with MiXCR; each CDR3 protein has one entry. Among more than 450,000 distinct CDR3 sequences, about 27% were seen once, and the ten largest hold 3% to 4.5%. This sample also belongs to another study, concerning T cells of mothers and their children.

The sequenced sample consisted of blood. The receptors here all came from a boy younger than 10 in good health. Both conserved end residues are part of each CDR3. The D gene is left open where the match is weak. Rows give clone size only sometimes, using once, few, many, or a class for an expanded clone.

>TRBD1|TRBV12-3/TRBV12-4|TRBJ2-5|few
CASSSGGTETQYF
TGTGCCAGCAGTTCAGGGGGTACGGAGACCCAGTACTTC
>.|TRBV3-1|TRBJ2-5|.
CASSQTHGKETQYF
TGTGCCAGCAGCCAAACTCACGGAAAAGAGACCCAGTACTTC
>.|TRBV4-1|TRBJ1-1|few
CASSQVAGENTEAFF
TGCGCCAGCAGCCAAGTGGCGGGGGAGAACACTGAAGCTTTCTTT
>.|TRBV21-1|TRBJ2-5|few
CASSKNRTGEETQYF
TGTGCCAGCAGCAAGAACAGGACAGGCGAAGAGACCCAGTACTTC
>.|TRBV12-3/TRBV12-4|TRBJ2-7|few
CAGSLDGTSKQYF
TGTGCCGGCAGTTTAGACGGGACATCCAAGCAGTACTTC
>.|TRBV9|TRBJ1-4|few
CAGSSGEKLFF
TGTGCCGGCAGTTCTGGAGAAAAACTGTTTTTT
>TRBD1|TRBV30|TRBJ2-5|few
CAWSVRDRGLAPQYF
TGTGCCTGGAGTGTTAGGGACAGGGGCCTGGCTCCCCAGTACTTC
>.|TRBV6-5|TRBJ2-4|few
CASSYSVSLGQNIQYF
TGTGCCAGCAGTTACTCGGTTTCCCTGGGGCAAAACATTCAGTACTTC
>TRBD1|TRBV29-1|TRBJ1-4|few
CSVTGTGREKLFF
TGCAGCGTTACGGGGACAGGGCGCGAAAAACTGTTTTTT
>.|TRBV20-1|TRBJ1-5|few
CSAPPPTGYSNQPQHF
TGCAGTGCCCCGCCCCCGACAGGTTATAGCAATCAGCCCCAGCATTTT
>.|TRBV12-3/TRBV12-4|TRBJ2-2|many
CASSLAVTGELFF
TGTGCCAGCAGTTTAGCGGTCACCGGGGAGCTGTTTTTT
>.|TRBV6-2/TRBV6-3|TRBJ2-7|.
CASSYLTGASYEQYF
TGTGCCAGCAGTTACTTGACGGGGGCTTCCTACGAGCAGTACTTC
>.|TRBV7-2|TRBJ2-4|few
CASSLGTPKNIQYF
TGTGCCAGCAGCTTGGGGACACCGAAAAACATTCAGTACTTC
>TRBD2|TRBV4-2|TRBJ2-5|.
CASSQDTAGGRRETQYF
TGTGCCAGCAGCCAAGATACGGCGGGGGGGCGTCGAGAGACCCAGTACTTC
>.|TRBV12-5|TRBJ2-1|few
CASGLVTYNEQFF
TGTGCTAGTGGTTTGGTAACCTACAATGAGCAGTTCTTC
>TRBD2|TRBV29-1|TRBJ2-7|few
CSVEVGPAGGFYEQYF
TGCAGCGTTGAAGTAGGCCCAGCGGGAGGTTTCTACGAGCAGTACTTC
>TRBD2|TRBV7-2|TRBJ2-7|.
CASSPRGLATEQYF
TGTGCCAGCAGCCCCAGGGGACTAGCGACCGAGCAGTACTTC
>TRBD1|TRBV29-1|TRBJ1-1|.
CSATGGGTEAFF
TGCAGCGCGACAGGGGGGGGTACTGAAGCTTTCTTT
>.|TRBV5-1|TRBJ1-3|few
CASRPTAVGNTIYF
TGCGCCAGCAGACCGACGGCGGTCGGAAACACCATATATTTT
>TRBD1|TRBV7-2|TRBJ1-1|.
CASSLDRMSTEAFF
TGTGCCAGCAGCTTGGACAGGATGTCCACTGAAGCTTTCTTT
>.|TRBV10-3|TRBJ2-3|.
CAISESGRTFTDTQYF
TGTGCCATCAGTGAGTCGGGTAGAACTTTCACAGATACGCAGTATTTT
>.|TRBV2|TRBJ2-2|.
CASRGGRTGELFF
TGTGCCAGCAGGGGGGGGCGCACCGGGGAGCTGTTTTTT
>.|TRBV24-1|TRBJ1-4|once
CATSGTGGDEKLFF
TGTGCCACCAGTGGGACTGGCGGTGATGAAAAACTGTTTTTT
>TRBD1|TRBV4-3|TRBJ1-6|.
CASSQYRGSPLHF
TGCGCCAGCAGCCAATACAGGGGTTCACCCCTCCACTTT
>.|TRBV25-1|TRBJ1-1|.
CASSGQGGSYTEAFF
TGTGCCAGCAGTGGGCAGGGCGGATCATATACTGAAGCTTTCTTT
>.|TRBV7-8|TRBJ2-5|.
CASSWLARDSYEQCF
TGTGCCAGCAGCTGGCTAGCGCGGGACTCCTACGAGCAGTGCTTC
>.|TRBV12-3/TRBV12-4|TRBJ2-6|few
CATSGGSGANVLTF
TGTGCCACCAGTGGGGGCTCTGGGGCCAACGTCCTGACTTTC
>.|TRBV20-1|TRBJ1-5|few
CSARDLSNQPQHF
TGCAGTGCTAGAGATCTTAGCAATCAGCCCCAGCATTTT
>.|TRBV9|TRBJ2-7|few
CASSLQGGTLEQYF
TGTGCCAGCAGCCTACAGGGGGGGACTCTCGAGCAGTACTTC
>.|TRBV9|TRBJ2-4|.
CASSVGIAKNIQYF
TGTGCCAGCAGCGTAGGAATAGCCAAAAACATTCAGTACTTC
>TRBD2|TRBV11-2|TRBJ2-5|.
CASSSRLVWTSGYQETQYF
TGTGCCAGCAGCTCACGACTGGTTTGGACTAGCGGATATCAAGAGACCCAGTACTTC
>.|TRBV7-2|TRBJ2-2|.
CASSWGPHGELFF
TGTGCCAGCAGCTGGGGACCGCACGGGGAGCTGTTTTTT
>TRBD1|TRBV6-2/TRBV6-3|TRBJ1-2|few
CASTEDRIIPSYGYTF
TGTGCCAGCACCGAGGACAGGATAATCCCCTCCTATGGCTACACCTTC
>.|TRBV29-1|TRBJ2-1|.
CSAIRDVYNEQFF
TGCAGCGCTATTAGGGACGTCTACAATGAGCAGTTCTTC
>TRBD1|TRBV7-9|TRBJ2-7|.
CASSQDRDEQYF
TGTGCCAGCAGCCAAGACAGGGACGAGCAGTACTTC
>TRBD2|TRBV7-6|TRBJ2-5|.
CASSLTTSGVVETQYF
TGTGCCAGCAGCCTTACGACTAGCGGGGTCGTAGAGACCCAGTACTTC
>TRBD1|TRBV6-2/TRBV6-3|TRBJ1-2|many
CASSYSTEGGGYTF
TGTGCCAGCAGTTACTCGACGGAAGGGGGCGGCTACACCTTC
>TRBD1|TRBV27|TRBJ1-2|few
CASRDRGEVYGYTF
TGTGCCAGCAGGGACAGGGGAGAAGTCTATGGCTACACCTTC
>.|TRBV12-5|TRBJ1-3|.
CASGLWTGDGNTIYF
TGTGCTAGTGGTTTGTGGACGGGGGATGGAAACACCATATATTTT
>TRBD2|TRBV9|TRBJ2-7|.
CASSLGLAGAYSYEQYF
TGTGCCAGCAGCTTAGGACTAGCGGGAGCCTATTCCTACGAGCAGTACTTC
>.|TRBV12-3/TRBV12-4|TRBJ1-2|.
CASSAHVRGEDENGYTF
TGTGCCAGCAGTGCCCACGTACGAGGGGAGGATGAAAATGGCTACACCTTC
>.|TRBV9|TRBJ2-5|.
CASSLRPREQETQYF
TGTGCCAGCAGCCTACGCCCCCGGGAACAAGAGACCCAGTACTTC
>.|TRBV4-3|TRBJ1-1|.
CASSQVAAMNTEAFF
TGCGCCAGCAGCCAAGTAGCCGCCATGAACACTGAAGCTTTCTTT
>.|TRBV2|TRBJ1-1|.
CASKIGGLLEAFF
TGTGCCAGCAAGATCGGAGGCCTTCTTGAAGCTTTCTTT
>.|TRBV12-3/TRBV12-4|TRBJ2-7|.
CASRKEPRLEQYF
TGTGCCAGCAGAAAAGAACCAAGACTCGAGCAGTACTTC